The entry below gives a single T cell receptor beta chain sequence along with its context. Repertoires were generated with immunoSEQ multiplex PCR, while TCRdb's copy carries only in-frame clones and drops some. The profile shows roughly 200,000 clones, around 84% of them singletons. Trimming removed 0 bases at V and 2 bases at J, with 10 bases between. This CDR3 comprises 15 residues. Germline V gene data show CDR1 as SGHRS and CDR2 as YFSETQ. The source of the sample is a study of blood T cell repertoires in COVID-19. Study-wide background: The samples span acute and convalescent COVID-19 from the United States, Italy and Spain.

The genes are TRBV5-1 and TRBJ2-3, with D maybe TRBD2 (6 bases). The source of this sequence is a man at least 80 years old with acute or convalescent COVID-19. Sequencing was performed on peripheral blood. The CDR3: CASSLGGVNTDTQYF. The CDR3 nucleotides are TGCGCCAGCAGCTTGGGCGGGGTAAACACAGATACGCAGTATTTT.